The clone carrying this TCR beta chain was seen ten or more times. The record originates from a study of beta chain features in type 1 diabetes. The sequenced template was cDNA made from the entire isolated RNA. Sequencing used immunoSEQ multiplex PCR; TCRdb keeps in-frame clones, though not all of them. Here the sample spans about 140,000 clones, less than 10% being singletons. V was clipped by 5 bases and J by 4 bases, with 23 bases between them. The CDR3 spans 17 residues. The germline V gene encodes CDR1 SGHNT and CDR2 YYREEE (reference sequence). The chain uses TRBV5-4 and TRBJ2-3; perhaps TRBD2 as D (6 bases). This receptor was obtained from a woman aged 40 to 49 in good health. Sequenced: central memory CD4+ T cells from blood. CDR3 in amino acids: CASRASPGGANADTQYF. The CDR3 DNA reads TGTGCCAGCAGGGCTTCCCCCGGGGGTGCCAACGCAGATACGCAGTATTTT.